This T cell receptor beta chain originates from a study of cytomegalovirus exposure and HLA in healthy donors. Study-wide findings and caveats: Investigators reported 150 to 200 TCR beta chains as tied to cytomegalovirus. As was reported, the HLA-A and HLA-B alleles of most subjects were accurately predicted from TCR beta sequences.

Germline values: CDR1 MDHEN, CDR2 SYDVKM. This CDR3 contains 13 residues. The V gene lost 1 base and the J gene lost 6 bases, with 7 bases spanning the gap. A note on this clone: Its matching antigen is unknown.

Researchers ran the PCR with 60 Vbeta and 13 Jbeta primers. This table comes from immunoSEQ multiplex PCR, and its TCRdb copy is limited to in-frame clones, with some not included. Of under 200,000 clones detected, 70% to 80% appear once; the ten largest clones hold less than 2.5%. Sequences were obtained from PBMCs. The chain has TRBV28 and TRBJ2-1; D is unclear. The source of this sequence is a woman in her 50s in good health and CMV-seronegative. The CDR3 loop is CASSLYIPNEQFF. The CDR3 region has the DNA TGTGCCAGCAGTTTATACATCCCCAATGAGCAGTTCTTC.